This TCR beta chain was recorded in a study of cytomegalovirus exposure and HLA in healthy donors. Findings and caveats of the study: For TCR beta chains, V- and J-gene trimming was later linked to a missense DCLRE1C variant. For most TCR beta V segments, an earlier analysis put the productive rate at about 87% or about 30% of the time. Investigators reported some 150 TCR beta chains as tied to cytomegalovirus. Roughly even sequencing depth across donors was the assumption behind the presence/absence analyses.

Germline loops: CDR1 LNHNV, CDR2 YYDKDF (reference sequence). J gave up 5 bases and V 0 bases, and 6 bases lay outside the gene matches. This CDR3 is 16 amino acids long. Researchers ran the PCR with 60 Vbeta and 13 Jbeta primers. TCRdb keeps only in-frame clones here, not all; method: immunoSEQ multiplex PCR. The profile shows approximately 110,000 clones, 74% of them singletons. Concerning this clone itself: Its cognate antigen is unknown.

The gene calls are TRBV15 and TRBJ2-2; 7 positions agree with TRBD1. The sequenced sample consisted of PBMCs. The receptor comes from a woman in her 50s in good health and CMV-seropositive. CDR3 coding DNA: TGTGCCACCAGCAGAGATAAGGCAGGGGGAACCGGGGAGCTGTTTTTT. It is translated as CATSRDKAGGTGELFF.